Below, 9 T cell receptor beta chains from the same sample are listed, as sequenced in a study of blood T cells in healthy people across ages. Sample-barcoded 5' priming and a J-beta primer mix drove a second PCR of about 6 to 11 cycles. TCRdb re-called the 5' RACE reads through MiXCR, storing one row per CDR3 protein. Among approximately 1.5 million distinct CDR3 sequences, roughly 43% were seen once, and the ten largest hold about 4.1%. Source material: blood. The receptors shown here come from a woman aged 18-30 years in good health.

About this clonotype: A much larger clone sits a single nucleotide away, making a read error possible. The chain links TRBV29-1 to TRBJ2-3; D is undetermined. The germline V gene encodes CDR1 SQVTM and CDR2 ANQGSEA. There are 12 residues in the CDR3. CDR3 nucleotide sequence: TGCGGCGTCGGATTATTCACAGATACGCAGTATTTT. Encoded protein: CGVGLFTDTQYF.

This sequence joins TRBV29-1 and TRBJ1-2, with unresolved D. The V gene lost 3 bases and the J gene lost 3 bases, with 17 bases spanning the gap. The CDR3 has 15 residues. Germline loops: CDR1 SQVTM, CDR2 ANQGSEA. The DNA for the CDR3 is TGCAGCGTTGATGATTTGAGCTTATCGGACTATGGCTACACCTTC. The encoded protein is CSVDDLSLSDYGYTF.

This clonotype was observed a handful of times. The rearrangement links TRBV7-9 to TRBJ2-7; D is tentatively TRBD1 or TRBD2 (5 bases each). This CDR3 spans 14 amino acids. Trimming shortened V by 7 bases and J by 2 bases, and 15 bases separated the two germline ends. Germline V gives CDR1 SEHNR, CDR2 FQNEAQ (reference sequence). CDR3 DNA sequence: TGTGCCAGCAACCTAGGGGAGAATCCCTACGAGCAGTACTTC. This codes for CASNLGENPYEQYF.

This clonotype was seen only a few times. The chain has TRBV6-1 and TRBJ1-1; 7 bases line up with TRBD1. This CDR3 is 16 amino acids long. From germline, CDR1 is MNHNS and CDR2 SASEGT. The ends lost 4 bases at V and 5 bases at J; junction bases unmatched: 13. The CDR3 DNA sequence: TGTGCCAGCAGTGGGATTCCGAGACAGGGAAAGACTGAAGCTTTCTTT. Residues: CASSGIPRQGKTEAFF.

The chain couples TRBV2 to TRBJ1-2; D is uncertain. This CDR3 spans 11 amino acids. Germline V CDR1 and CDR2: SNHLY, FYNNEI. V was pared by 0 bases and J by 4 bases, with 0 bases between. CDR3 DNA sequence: TGTGCCAGCAGTGAAGCCTATGGCTACACCTTC. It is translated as CASSEAYGYTF.

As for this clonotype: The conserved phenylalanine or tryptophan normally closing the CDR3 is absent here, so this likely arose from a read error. The CDR3 sequence: CASSLFLAGTDTQYL. CDR3 DNA: TGTGCCAGCAGTTTGTTCCTAGCAGGTACAGATACGCAGTATCTT. This rearrangement joins TRBV12-3 or TRBV12-4 to TRBJ2-3, with TRBD2 as a possible D gene (5 bases). This CDR3 contains 15 residues. Trimming shortened V by 3 bases and J by 3 bases, and 13 bases separated the two germline ends.

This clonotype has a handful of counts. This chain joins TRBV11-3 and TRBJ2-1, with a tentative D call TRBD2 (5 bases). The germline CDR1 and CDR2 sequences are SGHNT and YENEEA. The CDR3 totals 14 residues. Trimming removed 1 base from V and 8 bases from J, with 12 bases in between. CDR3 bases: TGTGCCAGCAGCTTAGGCCGGAGGAGCTATGAGCAGTTCTTC. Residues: CASSLGRRSYEQFF.

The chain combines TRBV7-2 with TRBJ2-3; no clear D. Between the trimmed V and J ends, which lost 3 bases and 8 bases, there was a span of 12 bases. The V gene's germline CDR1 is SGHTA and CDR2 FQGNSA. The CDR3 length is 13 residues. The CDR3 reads CASSFIRKGTQYF. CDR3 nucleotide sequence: TGTGCCAGCAGCTTCATTAGGAAAGGTACGCAGTATTTT.

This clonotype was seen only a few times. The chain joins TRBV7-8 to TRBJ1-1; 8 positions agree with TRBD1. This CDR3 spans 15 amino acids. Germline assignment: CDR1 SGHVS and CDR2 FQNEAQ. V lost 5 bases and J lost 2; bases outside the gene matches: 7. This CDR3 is CASSEYRGTNTEAFF. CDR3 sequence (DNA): TGTGCCAGCAGCGAGTACAGGGGGACAAACACTGAAGCTTTCTTT.